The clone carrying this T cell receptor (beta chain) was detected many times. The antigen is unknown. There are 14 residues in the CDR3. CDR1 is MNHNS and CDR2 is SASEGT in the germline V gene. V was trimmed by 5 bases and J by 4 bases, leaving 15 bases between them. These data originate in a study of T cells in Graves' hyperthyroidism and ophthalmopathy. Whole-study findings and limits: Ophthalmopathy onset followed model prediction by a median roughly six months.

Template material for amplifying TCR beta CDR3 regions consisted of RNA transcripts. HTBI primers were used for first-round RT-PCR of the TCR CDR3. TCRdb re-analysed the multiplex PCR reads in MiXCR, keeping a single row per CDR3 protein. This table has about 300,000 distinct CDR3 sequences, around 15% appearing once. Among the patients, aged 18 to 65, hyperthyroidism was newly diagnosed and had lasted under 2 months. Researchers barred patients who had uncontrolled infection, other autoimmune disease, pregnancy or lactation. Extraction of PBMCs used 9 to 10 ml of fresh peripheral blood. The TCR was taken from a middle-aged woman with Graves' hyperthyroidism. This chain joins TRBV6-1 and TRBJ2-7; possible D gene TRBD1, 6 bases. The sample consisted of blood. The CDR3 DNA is TGTGCCAGCAGTAAACAGGGTTTAATATACGAGCAGTACTTC. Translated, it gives CASSKQGLIYEQYF.